This section outlines one TCR beta chain sequence together with its context. In its sample, this clone was seen a few times. The target of this receptor is not known. No base quality information exists; no much larger clone differs at one position. TCRbeta CDR3 regions were amplified from genomic DNA using the immunoSEQ Assay, a bias-controlled multiplex PCR. Concerning the study's data processing: Nucleated cell counts per sample were estimated from amplification of reference gene primers within the assay. Sequence reads were collapsed and filtered to measure the absolute abundance of every unique TCRbeta CDR3 rearrangement. Productive Simpson clonality was computed per sample as the square root of Simpson's diversity index over productive rearrangements. Entries here come from immuneACCESS through TCRdb and include only in-frame sequences with V and J called. Some clones fail to appear in such tables; in the studies checked, an unresolved V gene covers under half of the shortfall, and the cause of the remainder is unknown. For V, J and clone size, that table is used; D and trimming come from the DNA. Within this sample are some 120,000 clones, with over 65% of them counted one time only. About 2.1% of the sample rests with the top ten.

The collaborating institutions used their own protocols to collect whole blood in K2EDTA tubes. For TCRbeta analysis, collaborators shipped samples as frozen whole blood, isolated PBMCs, or DNA extracted from either of those sample types. The data derive from a study of blood T cell repertoires in COVID-19 (dated by TCRdb to 2020 to 2022). Describing the broader study: Samples covering the acute and convalescent phases of COVID-19 were provided by collaborators in the United States, Italy and Spain. A de-identified subject ID, COVID-19 status, age in years and sex were almost always included in the sample metadata. The material from the prospective study consisted of cDNA or gDNA derived from T cells, B-cell-depleted T cells, or PBMCs. Subjects who had been exposed to COVID-19, were actively infected with it, or had recovered from it provided the deeply sampled blood TCRbeta repertoires that made up the dataset. The samples were drawn from two sources: the first 160 participants of the ongoing ImmuneRACE study, and some 1,300 subjects contributed by 6 global collaborators. The repertoires were released in a freely available public database intended as a resource for research on the immune response to SARS-CoV-2. Where available, HLA class I and class II types were taken from metadata supplied by the sample provider and were not determined by assay-based typing.

What the research found in general, with its limitations: The amount of clinical and demographic metadata varied by source and participant and was provided uncurated.

Trimmed from V: 5 bases; trimmed from J: 5 bases; junction bases lacking a gene match: 9. CDR1 SEHNR and CDR2 FQNEAQ were looked up in the germline V gene (reference sequence). The CDR3 runs 15 residues from the cysteine to the phenylalanine. The retained sequence is limited to the CDR3, 45 bases, with the frame set at the first base. Sequenced: peripheral blood. The rearranged segments are TRBV7-9 and TRBJ1-1, with TRBD1 matching 9 junction bases. This TCR was recovered from a young man with acute or convalescent COVID-19. The encoded CDR3 is CASSPRTGALTEAFF. The nucleotide sequence is TGTGCCAGCAGCCCGCGGACAGGGGCGTTAACTGAAGCTTTCTTT.